This paragraph covers one TCR beta chain sequence. Original data processing: Amplification with reference gene primers provided the estimates of nucleated cell counts. Clones were sequenced by immunoSEQ multiplex PCR, and TCRdb holds only the in-frame ones, with some missing. Clone size and V and J calls were adopted from that table, with D and trimming inferred from the DNA. The profile shows 250,000 to 300,000 clones, about 93% of them singletons. This entry comes from a study of blood T cell repertoires in COVID-19. Looked up from germline, CDR1 is KGHDR and CDR2 is SFDVKD. The length of the CDR3 is 14 residues. With V trimmed by 0 bases and J by 8 bases, 3 bases remained unmatched.

The clonotype was recovered from a woman aged 25 to 39 who had recovered from COVID-19. The chain uses TRBV24-1 and TRBJ2-1; 7 bases agree with TRBD2. The sequenced sample was PBMCs or T cells enriched from blood (not recorded which). CDR3 sequence reads: CATSDLASGHEQFF. CDR3 nucleotide sequence: TGTGCCACCAGTGATTTGGCTAGCGGTCATGAGCAGTTCTTC.